The 7 T cell receptor beta chains presented below share a single source sample, sequenced in a study of T cells in Graves' hyperthyroidism and ophthalmopathy. Authors of the study amplified TCR beta CDR3 regions from RNA transcripts. HTBI primers were employed in a first-round RT-PCR of the TCR CDR3. TCRdb independently ran MiXCR on the multiplex PCR reads; one entry per CDR3 protein. In the table there are 700,000 to 850,000 distinct CDR3 sequences, roughly a third of which are singletons. Sequencing was done on a sample of blood. These receptors all stem from a woman aged 40 to 55 with Graves' hyperthyroidism.

This clonotype occurred a few times. The chain links TRBV6-5 to TRBJ1-2; no clear D gene. This CDR3 region has 14 residues. The germline V gene has CDR1 MNHEY and CDR2 SVGAGI. Trimming shortened V by 6 bases and J by 2 bases, and 13 bases separated the two germline ends. This CDR3 is CASRETGANYGYTF. Written as DNA, the CDR3 is TGTGCCAGCAGGGAGACGGGTGCGAACTATGGCTACACCTTC.

V gene TRBV10-3 combines with J gene TRBJ2-5; a weak D match, TRBD2 (5 bases). Trimming removed 4 bases from V and 5 bases from J, with 11 bases in between. Germline CDR1 ENHRY, CDR2 SYGVKD. The CDR3 has 13 residues. The CDR3 sequence: CAISAGSGETQYF. The CDR3, as DNA: TGTGCCATCAGTGCGGGGAGTGGGGAGACCCAGTACTTC.

This clonotype was seen many times. The chain couples TRBV20-1 to TRBJ1-6, with a possible D match to TRBD1 (6 bases). CDR3 length equals 15 residues. The germline CDR1 and CDR2 sequences are DFQATT and SNEGSKA (reference sequence). Between the trimmed V and J ends, which lost 3 bases and 10 bases, there was a span of 19 bases. This chain's CDR3 is CSASPDGRRGSPLHF. CDR3 nucleotides: TGCAGTGCTAGTCCGGACGGCCGGAGGGGGTCACCCCTCCACTTT.

The chain uses TRBV6-5 and TRBJ2-7, with TRBD2 identical over 10 bases. The CDR3 consists of 14 residues. Losses at the gene ends were 2 bases for V and 7 bases for J; bases not matched to a gene: 5. The germline gives CDR1 MNHEY, CDR2 SVGAGI. The CDR3 nucleotides are TGTGCCAGCAGTTACGCTAGCGGGAGACTTGAGCAGTACTTC. Translation: CASSYASGRLEQYF.

The chain links TRBV11-2 to TRBJ2-7; weak D call: TRBD2 (5 bases). Germline V lookup: CDR1 SGHAT, CDR2 FQNNGV. V lost 0 bases and J 0 bases, leaving 18 bases between the germline ends. CDR3 length: 18 residues. For the CDR3, the DNA is TGTGCCAGCAGCTTAGATTATTGGTCGGGGTCCCGCTCCTACGAGCAGTACTTC. Its protein is CASSLDYWSGSRSYEQYF.

Written as DNA, the CDR3 is TGTGCCATCAGTGATGGACAGGACACCACTGAAGCTTTCTTT. It is translated as CAISDGQDTTEAFF. J is TRBJ1-1 and V is TRBV10-3; 7 bases map to TRBD1. There are 14 residues in the CDR3. Germline V gene data show CDR1 as ENHRY and CDR2 as SYGVKD. With 3 bases clipped from V and 4 bases from J, the junction kept 5 bases outside the gene matches.

The sample holds many counts of this clonotype. V gene TRBV7-8 combines with J gene TRBJ2-6; D is unclear. The V end was cut by 3 bases, the J end by 0 bases, with 9 bases between. The length of the CDR3 is 16 residues. Germline assignment: CDR1 SGHVS and CDR2 FQNEAQ. CDR3 sequence reads: CASSLSRNSGANVLTF. Written as DNA, the CDR3 is TGTGCCAGCAGCTTGTCACGCAACTCTGGGGCCAACGTCCTGACTTTC.